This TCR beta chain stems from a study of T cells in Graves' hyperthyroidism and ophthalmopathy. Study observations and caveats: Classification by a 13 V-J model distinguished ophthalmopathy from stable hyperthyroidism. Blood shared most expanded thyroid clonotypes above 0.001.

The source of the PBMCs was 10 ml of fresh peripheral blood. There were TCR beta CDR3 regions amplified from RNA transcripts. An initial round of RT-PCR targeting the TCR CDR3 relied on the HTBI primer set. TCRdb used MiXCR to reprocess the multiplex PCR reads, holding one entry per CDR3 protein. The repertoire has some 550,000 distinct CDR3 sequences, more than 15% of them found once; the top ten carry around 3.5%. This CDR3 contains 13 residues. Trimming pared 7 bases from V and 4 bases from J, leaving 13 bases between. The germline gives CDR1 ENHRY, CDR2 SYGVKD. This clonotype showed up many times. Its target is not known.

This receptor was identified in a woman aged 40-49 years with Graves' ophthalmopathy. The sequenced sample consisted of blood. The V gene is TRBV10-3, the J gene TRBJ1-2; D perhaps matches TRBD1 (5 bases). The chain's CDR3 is CAIKPLGGYGYTF. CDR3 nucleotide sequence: TGTGCCATCAAACCACTCGGGGGCTATGGCTACACCTTC.